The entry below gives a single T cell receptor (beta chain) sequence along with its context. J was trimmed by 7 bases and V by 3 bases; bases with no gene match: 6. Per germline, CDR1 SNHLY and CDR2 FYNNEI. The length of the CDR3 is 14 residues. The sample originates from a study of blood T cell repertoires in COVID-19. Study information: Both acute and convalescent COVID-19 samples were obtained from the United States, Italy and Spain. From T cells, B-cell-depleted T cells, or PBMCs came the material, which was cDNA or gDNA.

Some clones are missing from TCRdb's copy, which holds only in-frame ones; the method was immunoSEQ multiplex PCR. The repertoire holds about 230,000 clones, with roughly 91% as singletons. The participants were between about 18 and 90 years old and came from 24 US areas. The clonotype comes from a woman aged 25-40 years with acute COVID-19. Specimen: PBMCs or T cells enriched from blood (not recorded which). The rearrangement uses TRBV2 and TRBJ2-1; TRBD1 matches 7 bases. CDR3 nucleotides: TGTGCCAGCAGTGAGAGGACAGGCGATAATGAGCAGTTCTTC. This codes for CASSERTGDNEQFF.